This T cell receptor (beta chain) was sequenced in a study of blood T cell repertoires in COVID-19. This CDR3 is built from 16 residues. V lost 4 bases to trimming and J lost 4 bases, with 17 bases between them. Germline V gene data show CDR1 as LGHNA and CDR2 as YNFKEQ. Source study methods: For nucleated cells, counts were estimated from reference gene primer amplification. This table comes from immunoSEQ multiplex PCR, and its TCRdb copy is limited to in-frame clones, with some not included. V and J calls and clone size come straight from that table; D and trimming were deduced from the DNA. The sample has approximately 100,000 clones, approximately 86% seen once.

This chain uses TRBV4-2 with TRBJ1-3; perhaps TRBD1 as D (6 bases). The source of this sequence is a woman aged 45-59 years who had recovered from COVID-19. Sequencing was done on a sample of PBMCs or T cells enriched from blood (not recorded which). The CDR3 DNA is TGTGCCAGCAGCCTCCAAGGGGGGGGGAGAGGAAACACCATATATTTT. This encodes CASSLQGGGRGNTIYF.